This entry lists 18 T cell receptor beta chains sequenced from one sample in a study of breast tumors, draining lymph nodes, adjacent tissues. TCRdb passed the multiplex PCR reads through MiXCR, listing each CDR3 protein once. The sample comprises around 25,000 distinct CDR3 sequences, 23% of which are singletons, and about 14% rests with the top ten. Sequenced: breast tumor tissue. These receptors were taken from a female donor with breast cancer. Some clones in this sample may be carry-over from other donors' samples.

This clonotype is labeled medium-sized. The V call is TRBV20-1, the J call TRBJ2-7; D is unresolved. The CDR3 covers 13 residues. The germline gives CDR1 DFQATT, CDR2 SNEGSKA (reference sequence). V gave up 1 base and J gave up 1 base, with 8 bases separating them. CDR3 sequence (DNA): TGCAGTGCTAGAGTTGGCAGTTCCTACGAGCAGTACTTC. Protein product: CSARVGSSYEQYF.

Of note for this clonotype: A much larger clone lies one base from this, so it may be a read error. The chain recombines TRBV4-1 with TRBJ1-5; no firm D call. The CDR3 is 13 residues long. Germline values: CDR1 MGHRA, CDR2 YSYEKL. The CDR3 sequence is CASGQDRLYPQHF. The CDR3 coding sequence is TGCGCCAGCGGCCAAGATAGGCTTTATCCCCAGCATTTT.

This clonotype was detected many times. The chain recombines TRBV5-6 with TRBJ2-7, with no clear D. V was trimmed by 4 bases and J by 0 bases, leaving 8 bases between them. In germline, CDR1 is SGHDT, CDR2 YYEEEE. The length of the CDR3 is 13 residues. The CDR3 loop reads CASSGRDSYEQYF. Here the CDR3 DNA reads TGTGCCAGCAGCGGAAGGGACTCCTACGAGCAGTACTTC.

In this sample, this clonotype is large (0.1 to 1%). V and J are TRBV14 and TRBJ2-7; tentatively, D is TRBD1 (5 bases). CDR1 is SGHDN and CDR2 is FVKESK in the germline V gene. The CDR3 has 14 residues. V was pared by 2 bases and J by 5 bases, with 13 bases between. CDR3 sequence reads: CASSQYHGAHEQYF. DNA of the CDR3: TGTGCCAGCAGCCAATATCATGGGGCCCACGAGCAGTACTTC.

This clonotype was seen many times. Written as DNA, the CDR3 is TGTGCCAGCAGTTTTAGCGGGAACACCGGGGAGCTGTTTTTT. Encoded protein: CASSFSGNTGELFF. The V gene is TRBV7-3, the J gene TRBJ2-2; maybe TRBD2 (6 bases). The CDR3 is made up of 14 amino acids. Germline CDR1 and CDR2: SGHTA and FQGTGA. V was pared by 6 bases and J by 1 base, with 9 bases between. Drawing the rest from reference TRBV7-3 and TRBJ2-2, the complete variable domain is GAGVSQTPSNKVTEKGKYVELRCDPISGHTALYWYRQSLGQGPEFLIYFQGTGAADDSGLPNDRFFAVRPEGSVSTLKIQRTERGDSAVYLCASSFSGNTGELFFGEGSRLTVL.

There are many counts of this clonotype. This CDR3 is missing its conserved last phenylalanine or tryptophan, likely due to a read error. This chain links TRBV5-6 with TRBJ2-7; weak D call: TRBD2 (6 bases). The germline V gene encodes CDR1 SGHDT and CDR2 YYEEEE. Trimming left V 4 bases short and J 5 bases short, with 16 bases between. The CDR3 is 14 residues long. The CDR3 bases are TGTGCCAGCAGCCGGGGGTCCTCACCCGACGAGCAGTACCTC. Amino acid sequence: CASSRGSSPDEQYL.

In its sample, this clonotype was seen many times. The chain employs TRBV20-1 and TRBJ1-2, with TRBD1 identical over 9 bases. Per the germline V gene, CDR1 is DFQATT and CDR2 is SNEGSKA (reference sequence). V shed 0 bases, J shed 2 bases, and the junction held 1 base outside the gene matches. The CDR3 is made up of 14 amino acids. CDR3 sequence reads: CSARDGTGNYGYTF. The CDR3 coding sequence is TGCAGTGCTAGAGATGGGACAGGGAACTATGGCTACACCTTC.

In its sample, this clonotype is medium-sized (0.01 to 0.1%). The chain combines TRBV7-9 with TRBJ2-5; 7 bases are shared with TRBD2. V shed 1 base, J shed 3 bases, and the junction held 5 bases outside the gene matches. The CDR3 runs to 15 residues. The germline V gene has CDR1 SEHNR and CDR2 FQNEAQ (reference sequence). As DNA, the CDR3 is TGTGCCAGCAGCTTAGGTTCGCTAGCGGAAGAGACCCAGTACTTC. Its translation is CASSLGSLAEETQYF. Full variable domain (rest looked up from reference TRBV7-9 and TRBJ2-5): DTGVSQNPRHKITKRGQNVTFRCDPISEHNRLYWYRQTLGQGPEFLTYFQNEAQLEKSRLLSDRFSAERPKGSFSTLEIQRTEQGDSAMYLCASSLGSLAEETQYFGPGTRLLVL.

This clonotype was counted many times. V and J are TRBV20-1 and TRBJ2-7; D gene unclear. The V gene lost 2 bases and the J gene lost 2 bases, with 7 bases spanning the gap. The CDR3 totals 12 residues. Germline-derived CDR1 and CDR2 are DFQATT and SNEGSKA (reference sequence). CDR3 region: CSARPDTYEQYF. The CDR3 coding sequence is TGCAGTGCTAGACCAGATACCTACGAGCAGTACTTC.

The V call is TRBV29-1, the J call TRBJ1-2; D is perhaps TRBD1 (5 bases). This CDR3 comprises 12 residues. Trimming took 4 bases from V and 8 from J, leaving 14 bases between them. Germline V gene sequence: CDR1 SQVTM, CDR2 ANQGSEA. CDR3 sequence (DNA): TGCAGCGTTGCGTCCCTCCGGGGGGGCTACACCTTC. Translating it yields CSVASLRGGYTF.

CDR3 amino acids: CATSRGNSYSEAFF. CDR3 nucleotides: TGTGCCACCAGCAGGGGAAACAGTTACTCTGAAGCTTTCTTT. The chain is built from TRBV15 and TRBJ1-1, with unresolved D. CDR1 and CDR2 from the germline V gene are LNHNV and YYDKDF (reference sequence). Trimming stripped 3 bases from V and 6 bases from J, with 14 bases between. This CDR3 comprises 14 residues. The full variable domain, rest sourced from reference TRBV15 and TRBJ1-1, is DAMVIQNPRYQVTQFGKPVTLSCSQTLNHNVMYWYQQKSSQAPKLLFHYYDKDFNNEADTPDNFQSRRPNTSFCFLDIRSPGLGDTAMYLCATSRGNSYSEAFFGQGTRLTVV.

This clonotype was detected many times. V is TRBV6-1 and J is TRBJ2-7, with D possibly matching TRBD2 (6 bases). The CDR3 length is 14 residues. Germline CDR1 reads MNHNS; CDR2 reads SASEGT. The V and J ends lost 0 bases and 7 bases respectively, with 13 bases between them. The DNA for the CDR3 is TGTGCCAGCAGTGAAGCCACAGGACTACGAGAGCAGTACTTC. This gives the protein CASSEATGLREQYF.

This clonotype has just a few counts. This may be a read error: a much more frequent sequence differs by one nucleotide. This CDR3 reads CSVTPAGYNEKLLF. The CDR3 region has the DNA TGCAGCGTTACCCCAGCAGGGTATAATGAAAAACTGCTTTTT. The chain couples TRBV29-1 to TRBJ1-4, with TRBD1 as a possible D gene (5 bases). This CDR3 is 14 amino acids long. The germline CDR1 and CDR2 sequences are SQVTM and ANQGSEA. Based on the CDR3 plus reference TRBV29-1 and TRBJ1-4, the full variable domain is SAVISQKPSRDICQRGTSLTIQCQVDSQVTMMFWYRQQPGQSLTLIATANQGSEATYESGFVIDKFPISRPNLTFSTLTVSNMSPEDSSIYLCSVTPAGYNEKLLFGSGTQLSVL.

The chain combines TRBV6-4 with TRBJ2-7; 12 bases are shared with TRBD1. Germline V lookup: CDR1 MRHNA, CDR2 SNTAGT. The CDR3 runs to 14 residues. Trimming took 6 bases from V and 6 from J; bases not matched to a gene: 6. The CDR3: CASRARGQGAEQYF. CDR3 DNA sequence: TGTGCCAGCAGGGCGCGGGGACAGGGGGCCGAGCAGTACTTC.

This clonotype came up many times. The chain is built from TRBV19 and TRBJ2-2; 8 nucleotides line up with TRBD1. The CDR3 spans 16 residues. The V segment lost 5 bases and the J segment 6 bases; nucleotides outside the gene matches: 11. Germline assignment: CDR1 LNHDA and CDR2 SQIVND (reference sequence). Here the CDR3 reads CASSARTGTGAGELFF. The CDR3 region has the DNA TGTGCCAGTAGTGCACGTACCGGGACAGGCGCCGGGGAGCTGTTTTTT.

This chain connects TRBV5-1 to TRBJ2-7, with a tentative D call TRBD2 (6 bases). From germline, CDR1 is SGHRS and CDR2 YFSETQ. Deletions cut 4 bases from V and 0 bases from J, with 14 bases between. The CDR3 is 15 residues long. For the CDR3, the DNA is TGCGCCAGCAGCCTCGGACTATCGAGCTCCTACGAGCAGTACTTC. This sequence encodes CASSLGLSSSYEQYF.

This clonotype occurred a few times. Possible read error: a much larger clone is one base away. This chain joins TRBV5-1 and TRBJ2-3, with D possibly TRBD2 on 8 matching bases. The CDR3 extends over 19 amino acids. The germline V gene has CDR1 SGHRS and CDR2 YFSETQ. CDR3 sequence: CTSSRKGGGGPGPADTQYF. The CDR3, as DNA: TGCACCAGCAGCCGGAAAGGGGGCGGGGGGCCAGGGCCGGCGGATACGCAGTATTTT.

This clonotype is deemed medium-sized. V gene TRBV10-2 combines with J gene TRBJ1-6; unclear D gene. Trimming pared 3 bases from V and 7 bases from J, leaving 13 bases between. The CDR3 runs to 15 residues. CDR1 is WSHSY and CDR2 is SAAADI in the germline V gene. In DNA form, the CDR3 reads TGCGCCAGCAGTGATGTCGGCGTGTGGAATTCACCCCTCCACTTT. This encodes CASSDVGVWNSPLHF.